This T cell receptor beta chain was retrieved from a study of CD8+ T cells in alopecia areata. Only a few counts were recorded for this clone. Treatment reported: oral pan-JAK inhibitor, 5-10 mg twice daily. Germline-derived CDR1 and CDR2 are DFQATT and SNEGSKA (reference sequence). CDR3 length: 11 residues. V was cut by 2 bases and J by 5 bases, with 7 bases left in between. RNA was extracted and reverse transcribed into cDNA as the sequencing template. Sequencing used immunoSEQ multiplex PCR; TCRdb keeps in-frame clones, though not all of them. There are around 270,000 clones in the sample; about three fifths occur only once, and roughly 1.8% lies in the top ten.

The source is a human donor with alopecia areata. The chain joins TRBV20-1 to TRBJ2-7, with D unclear. The sequences come from CD4+ T cells sorted from blood, collected at week 24, from a patient treated with tofacitinib. The CDR3 coding sequence is TGCAGTGCTAGAAGGGCCCACGAGCAGTACTTC. It specifies CSARRAHEQYF.